This T cell receptor (beta chain) was identified during a study of cytomegalovirus exposure and HLA in healthy donors. On the study more broadly: Roughly 80 million unique TCRs from HLA-typed donors made up an early data release. Study-wide points: A later analysis linked a missense DCLRE1C variant to TCR beta V- and J-gene trimming. A later analysis found that most CMV-associated TCR beta chains appeared HLA-restricted. In a later analysis, parvovirus B19, influenza, CMV and Epstein-Barr virus appeared linked to several top co-occurrence clusters.

Amplification used 60 Vbeta primers and 13 Jbeta primers. Method: immunoSEQ multiplex PCR; TCRdb's copy keeps in-frame clones and lacks some. The sample includes approximately 150,000 clones, 60% to 80% of them seen just once. About this clone: Its antigen is unknown.

The receptor comes from a man between 18 and 29 years old in good health and CMV-seropositive. Specimen: PBMCs.

The CDR3 bases are TGCGCCAGCAGCTTGGAGGCCGAGGGATCAGGAAACACCATATATTTT. Translating gives CASSLEAEGSGNTIYF. This chain connects TRBV5-1 to TRBJ1-3; no reliable D call. The CDR3 covers 16 residues. Trimming pared 0 bases from V and 4 bases from J, leaving 14 bases between. The germline gives CDR1 SGHRS, CDR2 YFSETQ.